This entry lists 30 T cell receptor beta chains sequenced from one sample in a study of cytomegalovirus exposure and HLA in healthy donors. Method: immunoSEQ multiplex PCR; TCRdb's copy keeps in-frame clones and lacks some. The table records 60,000 or so clones, just under 95% of them present only once. Sequencing input: PBMCs. The receptors come from a man between 18 and 35 years old in good health and CMV-seronegative.

The CDR3 region has the DNA TGTGCCTGGAGCCGGGACAGCTCCTACGAGCAGTACTTC. Translation: CAWSRDSSYEQYF. The rearrangement uses TRBV30 and TRBJ2-7; 7 bases line up with TRBD1. The CDR3 length is 13 residues. Germline assignment: CDR1 GTSNPN and CDR2 SVGIG (reference sequence). Losses at the gene ends were 3 bases for V and 0 bases for J; bases not matched to a gene: 2.

This chain links TRBV2 with TRBJ1-1, with 10 bases matching TRBD1. Per germline, CDR1 SNHLY and CDR2 FYNNEI. This CDR3 region has 14 residues. V gave up 7 bases and J gave up 1 base; unmatched junction bases: 3. The CDR3 DNA reads TGTGCCAGCAATGGACAGGGGGGGAACACTGAAGCTTTCTTT. It is translated as CASNGQGGNTEAFF.

Written as DNA, the CDR3 is TGTGCCAGCACCCCCCCGGGACTAACTTATGAGCAGTACTTC. This sequence encodes CASTPPGLTYEQYF. The V gene is TRBV6-5, the J gene TRBJ2-7, with 7 bases lining up with TRBD2. The CDR3 runs to 14 residues. The J segment lost 7 bases and the V segment lost 7 bases, leaving 13 bases of the junction unmatched. From germline, CDR1 is MNHEY and CDR2 SVGAGI.

This clone was counted once. The chain is built from TRBV2 and TRBJ1-2; 7 nucleotides agree with TRBD1. The CDR3 contains 15 residues. Looked up from germline, CDR1 is SNHLY and CDR2 is FYNNEI. Losses at the gene ends were 1 base for V and 6 bases for J; bases not matched to a gene: 8. Here the CDR3 reads CASSEEARGPDGYTF. The DNA for the CDR3 is TGTGCCAGCAGTGAAGAAGCGAGGGGGCCGGATGGCTACACCTTC.

This clone came up once. V and J are TRBV25-1 and TRBJ1-3; D is undetermined. Looked up from germline, CDR1 is MGHDK and CDR2 is SYGVNS. The CDR3 is 14 amino acids. V was trimmed by 6 bases and J by 2 bases, leaving 11 bases between them. CDR3 protein: CASRETGAGNTIYF. DNA of the CDR3: TGTGCCAGCAGGGAGACGGGAGCTGGAAACACCATATATTTT. Full variable domain (missing parts from reference TRBV25-1 and TRBJ1-3): EADIYQTPRYLVIGTGKKITLECSQTMGHDKMYWYQQDPGMELHLIHYSYGVNSTEKGDLSSESTVSRIRTEHFPLTLESARPSHTSQYLCASRETGAGNTIYFGEGSWLTVV.

CDR3 bases: TGTGCCAGCAGTGAAGCGTCTAGGGGGGGCTACACCTTC. This codes for CASSEASRGGYTF. The genes are TRBV6-1 and TRBJ1-2; tentative D call: TRBD1 (6 bases). This CDR3 contains 13 residues. Germline CDR1 reads MNHNS; CDR2 reads SASEGT. V lost 0 bases to trimming and J lost 8 bases, with 10 bases between them.

V usage is TRBV19 and J usage is TRBJ2-7; 13 positions agree with TRBD2. Trimming removed 3 bases from V and 4 bases from J; junction bases left unmatched: 15. The germline gives CDR1 LNHDA, CDR2 SQIVND (reference sequence). This CDR3 spans 19 amino acids. This CDR3 reads CASSMATLAWTSGSYEQYF. The CDR3 bases are TGTGCCAGTAGTATGGCCACCTTGGCTTGGACTAGCGGGAGTTACGAGCAGTACTTC.

CDR3 in amino acids: CASSTQGFNTEAFF. The CDR3 region has the DNA TGTGCCAGCTCAACTCAGGGGTTTAACACTGAAGCTTTCTTT. The rearrangement links TRBV18 to TRBJ1-1; perhaps TRBD1 as D (6 bases). The CDR3 runs 14 residues. V shed 5 bases and J shed 2 bases, with 12 bases lying between them. The germline V gene encodes CDR1 KGHSH and CDR2 LQKENI.

The chain combines TRBV10-3 with TRBJ2-3; 10 bases line up with TRBD2. The CDR3 is made up of 17 amino acids. From germline, CDR1 is ENHRY and CDR2 SYGVKD. Unmatched junction bases numbered 6, after V lost 3 bases and J lost 0 bases. The DNA for the CDR3 is TGTGCCATCAGTGAATCCTTACTAGCGGGGAGCACAGATACGCAGTATTTT. Translating gives CAISESLLAGSTDTQYF.

V is TRBV11-2 and J is TRBJ2-3; TRBD2 matches at 9 bases. CDR3 length: 16 residues. Germline trimming cut 5 bases from V and 0 bases from J; bases unmatched to any gene: 6. Germline V gives CDR1 SGHAT, CDR2 FQNNGV. The DNA of the CDR3 is TGTGCCAGCAGCCTAGGCACTAGCGGGAGCACAGATACGCAGTATTTT. Amino acid sequence: CASSLGTSGSTDTQYF. Based on the CDR3 plus reference TRBV11-2 and TRBJ2-3, the full variable domain is EAGVAQSPRYKIIEKRQSVAFWCNPISGHATLYWYQQILGQGPKLLIQFQNNGVVDDSQLPKDRFSAERLKGVDSTLKIQPAKLEDSAVYLCASSLGTSGSTDTQYFGPGTRLTVL.

This clone has only one observation. This chain connects TRBV25-1 to TRBJ1-3; TRBD1 agrees at 8 bases. The J segment lost 2 bases and the V segment lost 9 bases, leaving 6 bases of the junction unmatched. The CDR3 sequence is 14 residues long. Germline assignment: CDR1 MGHDK and CDR2 SYGVNS. Here the CDR3 DNA reads TGTGCCAGTGGACAGGGATCTGCTGGAAACACCATATATTTT. It encodes CASGQGSAGNTIYF.

J is TRBJ2-7 and V is TRBV4-1; possibly TRBD2 for D (6 bases). Trimming took off 0 bases at V and 6 bases at J, with 6 bases between the two ends. The CDR3 is 12 residues long. Germline V gene data show CDR1 as MGHRA and CDR2 as YSYEKL. Here the CDR3 reads CASSQDGGEQYF. The CDR3 DNA reads TGCGCCAGCAGCCAAGACGGGGGCGAGCAGTACTTC.

This rearrangement joins TRBV2 to TRBJ2-7; D gene unclear. Trimming took off 6 bases at V and 1 base at J, with 4 bases between the two ends. CDR3 length equals 11 residues. The germline CDR1 and CDR2 sequences are SNHLY and FYNNEI. The CDR3 DNA follows: TGTGCCAGCAGAGAGTCCTACGAGCAGTACTTC. Protein: CASRESYEQYF.

The CDR3 loop reads CASSETLLTAMNTEAFF. CDR3 nucleotides: TGTGCCAGCAGTGAAACCCTCCTGACAGCAATGAACACTGAAGCTTTCTTT. The rearrangement links TRBV6-1 to TRBJ1-1; perhaps TRBD1 as D (5 bases). From germline, CDR1 is MNHNS and CDR2 SASEGT. CDR3 length equals 17 residues. V gave up 2 bases and J gave up 0 bases, with 16 bases separating them.

The chain is built from TRBV19 and TRBJ1-3; no definite D call. The CDR3 is 16 amino acids. From germline, CDR1 is LNHDA and CDR2 SQIVND (reference sequence). V was cut by 9 bases and J by 3 bases, with 21 bases left in between. The CDR3 reads CASRWAVGNIGNTIYF. The DNA of the CDR3 is TGTGCCAGCCGATGGGCAGTGGGTAATATTGGAAACACCATATATTTT.

The chain employs TRBV29-1 and TRBJ2-2, with D uncertain. V lost 4 bases, J lost 2 bases, and 11 bases lay in between. Germline CDR1 reads SQVTM; CDR2 reads ANQGSEA. The CDR3 covers 14 residues. In DNA form, the CDR3 reads TGCAGCGTTGTTTTACAGCTCAACACCGGGGAGCTGTTTTTT. It translates to CSVVLQLNTGELFF.

The rearrangement uses TRBV2 and TRBJ1-5; D not resolved. V was trimmed by 1 base and J by 2 bases, leaving 9 bases between them. Germline loops: CDR1 SNHLY, CDR2 FYNNEI. The CDR3 totals 15 residues. The CDR3 DNA reads as TGTGCCAGCAGTGAAGTAATGGGCGGCAATCAGCCCCAGCATTTT. This encodes CASSEVMGGNQPQHF. Using reference TRBV2 and TRBJ1-5 for the parts outside the CDR3, the full variable domain is EPEVTQTPSHQVTQMGQEVILRCVPISNHLYFYWYRQILGQKVEFLVSFYNNEISEKSEIFDDQFSVERPDGSNFTLKIRSTKLEDSAMYFCASSEVMGGNQPQHFGDGTRLSIL.

The chain has TRBV6-1 and TRBJ1-5; possible D gene TRBD1, 6 bases. The CDR3 runs to 19 residues. The V end was cut by 2 bases, the J end by 0 bases, with 20 bases between. Germline V gene data show CDR1 as MNHNS and CDR2 as SASEGT. This CDR3 reads CASSEWTAPSQYSNQPQHF. CDR3 sequence (DNA): TGTGCCAGCAGTGAATGGACAGCGCCATCCCAATATAGCAATCAGCCCCAGCATTTT.

J is TRBJ1-4 and V is TRBV4-3, with D possibly being TRBD1 (6 bases). Germline assignment: CDR1 LGHNA and CDR2 YSLEER. The CDR3 extends over 17 amino acids. Trimming shortened V by 0 bases and J by 4 bases, and 15 bases separated the two germline ends. CDR3 sequence: CASSQDDGEGVNEKLFF. CDR3 in DNA: TGCGCCAGCAGCCAAGATGACGGGGAGGGGGTTAATGAAAAACTGTTTTTT.

The rearrangement uses TRBV19 and TRBJ1-1; maybe TRBD1 (5 bases). CDR3 length: 15 amino acids. V lost 2 bases and J 1 base, leaving 11 bases between the germline ends. The germline V gene has CDR1 LNHDA and CDR2 SQIVND (reference sequence). This chain's CDR3 is CASSIQGRKNTEAFF. The DNA of the CDR3 is TGTGCCAGTAGTATACAGGGTAGGAAGAACACTGAAGCTTTCTTT.

This clone has a single count. This chain joins TRBV28 and TRBJ2-2; TRBD1 aligns across 8 bases. Germline V CDR1 and CDR2: MDHEN, SYDVKM. This CDR3 spans 14 amino acids. The junction had 5 bases not matched to a gene; V was cut back by 6 bases and J by 5 bases. CDR3 region: CASRSGQGTGELFF. The CDR3 DNA follows: TGTGCCAGCAGATCAGGACAGGGAACCGGGGAGCTGTTTTTT.

This sequence joins TRBV18 and TRBJ2-7, with 8 bases matching TRBD1. The germline gives CDR1 KGHSH, CDR2 LQKENI. The CDR3 runs 24 residues. With 2 bases clipped from V and 3 bases from J, the junction kept 33 bases outside the gene matches. The CDR3 nucleotides read TGTGCCAGCTCACCAGGCGGTGCGTTTAATTCAGGGGGCGGGACAGGACGGGAGAACTACGAGCAGTACTTC. Amino acids: CASSPGGAFNSGGGTGRENYEQYF.

The chain couples TRBV7-9 to TRBJ2-7, with D perhaps matching TRBD1 (6 bases). This CDR3 has 13 amino acids. Germline CDR1 and CDR2: SEHNR and FQNEAQ (reference sequence). V was clipped by 6 bases and J by 3 bases, with 12 bases between them. CDR3 DNA sequence: TGTGCCAGCAGTGGGGGCAGTTACTACGAGCAGTACTTC. Its protein product is CASSGGSYYEQYF.

The V and J genes are TRBV5-5 and TRBJ2-5; D remains unclear. Looked up from germline, CDR1 is SGHKS and CDR2 is YYEKEE (reference sequence). Between the trimmed V and J ends, which lost 5 bases and 5 bases, there was a span of 7 bases. This CDR3 spans 11 amino acids. CDR3 DNA sequence: TGTGCCAGCAGGGTCGGGGAGACCCAGTACTTC. Translated, it gives CASRVGETQYF.

The rearrangement links TRBV15 to TRBJ2-7; 11 bases align to TRBD1. J lost 2 bases, V lost 3 bases, and 3 bases had no gene match. CDR3 size: 15 residues. Per germline, CDR1 LNHNV and CDR2 YYDKDF (reference sequence). The CDR3 DNA sequence: TGTGCCACCAGCAGGGGGACAGGGGGAACCTACGAGCAGTACTTC. This gives the protein CATSRGTGGTYEQYF. The variable domain in full, with the rest retrieved from reference TRBV15 and TRBJ2-7, is DAMVIQNPRYQVTQFGKPVTLSCSQTLNHNVMYWYQQKSSQAPKLLFHYYDKDFNNEADTPDNFQSRRPNTSFCFLDIRSPGLGDTAMYLCATSRGTGGTYEQYFGPGTRLTVT.

The J gene is TRBJ1-1, the V gene TRBV5-1; 7 bases align to TRBD1. The CDR3 is 17 amino acids. Trimming removed 4 bases from V and 3 bases from J; junction bases left unmatched: 15. Germline CDR1 SGHRS, CDR2 YFSETQ. The chain's CDR3 is CASSRVSQTGLDTEAFF. Here the CDR3 DNA reads TGCGCCAGCAGCCGAGTGTCACAGACAGGGCTTGACACTGAAGCTTTCTTT. The entire variable domain, with the rest obtained from reference TRBV5-1 and TRBJ1-1, is as follows: KAGVTQTPRYLIKTRGQQVTLSCSPISGHRSVSWYQQTPGQGLQFLFEYFSETQRNKGNFPGRFSGRQFSNSRSEMNVSTLELGDSALYLCASSRVSQTGLDTEAFFGQGTRLTVV.

The rearrangement joins TRBV5-4 to TRBJ1-2, with a tentative D call TRBD1 (6 bases). Germline CDR1 is SGHNT and CDR2 is YYREEE (reference sequence). V was shortened by 2 bases and J by 1 base, with 6 bases between the two germline ends. CDR3 size: 13 residues. For the CDR3, the DNA is TGTGCCAGCAGCTTACAGGGTAACTATGGCTACACCTTC. It is translated as CASSLQGNYGYTF.

This chain links TRBV11-2 with TRBJ2-3; weak D call: TRBD1 (5 bases). The V gene lost 0 bases and the J gene lost 2 bases, with 9 bases spanning the gap. Germline-derived CDR1 and CDR2 are SGHAT and FQNNGV. CDR3 size: 15 residues. The CDR3 DNA reads TGTGCCAGCAGCTTAGAACAGGCGAACACAGATACGCAGTATTTT. Its protein product is CASSLEQANTDTQYF.

This clone was observed a single time. Different DNA sequences within this sample yield the same CDR3. The chain joins TRBV2 to TRBJ1-2; 7 nucleotides line up with TRBD1. The germline V gene encodes CDR1 SNHLY and CDR2 FYNNEI. Trimming at V came to 4 bases and at J to 2 bases, leaving 4 bases not matched to a gene. The CDR3 spans 14 residues. This chain's CDR3 is CASSVGTANYGYTF. The CDR3 region has the DNA TGTGCCAGCAGTGTAGGGACAGCCAACTATGGCTACACCTTC.

This rearrangement joins TRBV5-5 to TRBJ1-1; weak D call: TRBD1 (6 bases). V lost 2 bases to trimming and J lost 5 bases, with 13 bases between them. This CDR3 has 14 amino acids. Germline values: CDR1 SGHKS, CDR2 YYEKEE (reference sequence). CDR3: CASSFEQGITEAFF. DNA for the CDR3: TGTGCCAGCAGCTTCGAACAGGGAATAACTGAAGCTTTCTTT.